These 17 T cell receptor beta chains originate from one sample sequenced in a study of Graves' ophthalmopathy and Graves' hyperthyroidism. Amplification of TCR beta CDR3 regions used RNA transcripts. Investigators did first-round RT-PCR with HTBI primers, then second-round multiplex PCR. TCRdb analysed the multiplex PCR reads with MiXCR anew, one entry per CDR3 protein. The repertoire includes 240,000 or so distinct CDR3 sequences, around 50% of them detected once, and more than 45% sits in the top ten. Sample: peripheral blood. The source of these receptors is an adult man with Graves' ophthalmopathy.

For this clonotype: Germline is not matched at one junction end, which may reflect a read error. The chain carries TRBV10-3 and TRBJ2-7, with TRBD1 matching 11 bases. The V gene's germline CDR1 is ENHRY and CDR2 SYGVKD. This CDR3 has 16 residues. CDR3 nucleotide sequence: TGTGCCAGCAGTTCCCATGGTGGACAGGGGGCGGACGAGCAGTACTTC. Protein: CASSSHGGQGADEQYF.

Details on this clonotype: Germline is not matched at one junction end, which may reflect a read error. The chain combines TRBV10-3 with TRBJ2-5; possibly TRBD1 or TRBD2 for D (7 bases each). Germline V gene sequence: CDR1 ENHRY, CDR2 SYGVKD. CDR3 length: 15 amino acids. The CDR3 region is CAISESGTVQETRYF. CDR3 bases: TGTGCCATCAGTGAGAGCGGGACAGTCCAAGAGACCCGGTACTTC.

This clonotype was found a few times. The rearrangement joins TRBV7-3 to TRBJ2-5, with 7 bases that match TRBD1. The CDR3 is 15 amino acids. The V gene end was trimmed by 5 bases and the J gene end by 4 bases; junction bases not matched to a gene: 10. Germline lookup yields CDR1 SGHTA and CDR2 FQGTGA. The CDR3: CASSLGTALLETQYF. For the CDR3, the DNA is TGTGCCAGCAGCCTCGGGACAGCCTTGCTAGAGACCCAGTACTTC.

This clonotype was counted only a few times. This chain joins TRBV10-2 and TRBJ1-1, with D maybe TRBD1 (6 bases). The V gene's germline CDR1 is WSHSY and CDR2 SAAADI. The CDR3 has 13 amino acids. The V end lost 5 bases, the J end lost 4 bases, and 11 bases lay between the germline ends. CDR3 DNA: TGCGCCAGCAGTACACAGGGAGGCACTGAAGCTTTCTTT. Its protein is CASSTQGGTEAFF.

This chain connects TRBV5-6 to TRBJ2-5; D not certain. The CDR3 is 13 residues long. V was cut by 2 bases and J by 4 bases, with 9 bases left in between. The germline V gene has CDR1 SGHDT and CDR2 YYEEEE. The CDR3 region is CASSFFVGETQYF. The CDR3 nucleotides read TGTGCCAGCAGCTTTTTTGTCGGAGAGACCCAGTACTTC.

The chain carries TRBV7-6 and TRBJ1-6; D remains unclear. This CDR3 has 15 residues. From germline, CDR1 is SGHVS and CDR2 FNYEAQ. Trimming shortened V by 4 bases and J by 9 bases, and 16 bases separated the two germline ends. CDR3 protein: CASSSDLIGGSPLHF. For the CDR3, the DNA is TGTGCCAGCAGCTCTGACCTTATTGGCGGTTCACCCCTCCACTTT.

This clonotype has more than one count but fewer than ten. The chain has TRBV7-2 and TRBJ2-7, with 7 bases lining up with TRBD1. This CDR3 is 14 amino acids long. The V and J ends lost 5 bases and 1 base, in that order; junction bases with no gene match: 5. CDR1 is SGHTA, CDR2 FQGNSA, per germline. The CDR3 sequence: CASSLTGQSYEQYF. CDR3 nucleotides: TGTGCCAGCAGCCTCACGGGACAGTCCTACGAGCAGTACTTC.

V gene TRBV2 combines with J gene TRBJ1-4, with a tentative D call TRBD1 (5 bases). With 2 bases removed from V and 3 bases from J, the gap between germline ends came to 10 bases. Germline V lookup: CDR1 SNHLY, CDR2 FYNNEI. The CDR3 totals 15 residues. The CDR3 spells CASSESGRSNEKLFF. As DNA, the CDR3 is TGTGCCAGCAGTGAATCGGGGCGTTCTAATGAAAAACTGTTTTTT.

This chain connects TRBV24-1 to TRBJ2-5; 7 nucleotides match TRBD2. Germline CDR1 and CDR2: KGHDR and SFDVKD. The trim removed 5 bases at V and 4 bases at J, leaving 18 bases unmatched. The CDR3 covers 18 residues. The CDR3 DNA reads TGTGCCACCAGTGGATCAAATTCATGGGGTGCGGGAGTAGAGACCCAGTACTTC. Translating it yields CATSGSNSWGAGVETQYF.

This chain links TRBV2 with TRBJ1-5; 9 nucleotides match TRBD1. Losses at the gene ends were 4 bases for V and 1 base for J; bases not matched to a gene: 2. The CDR3 is 15 amino acids. Germline V gene lookup returns CDR1 SNHLY and CDR2 FYNNEI. For the CDR3, the DNA is TGTGCCAGCAGTGGGGGGACAGGGAGCAATCAGCCCCAGCATTTT. It translates to CASSGGTGSNQPQHF.

The chain couples TRBV7-2 to TRBJ1-1; 9 nucleotides align to TRBD1. Germline CDR1 SGHTA, CDR2 FQGNSA. The CDR3 length is 15 residues. Germline trimming cut 6 bases from V and 7 bases from J; bases unmatched to any gene: 12. The CDR3 loop is CASRSNRGRTIEAFF. CDR3 DNA sequence: TGTGCCAGCAGGTCAAACAGGGGGCGAACGATTGAAGCTTTCTTT.

Concerning this clonotype: One junction end disagrees with the germline gene, perhaps due to a read error. The rearrangement joins TRBV29-1 to TRBJ2-3, with 8 positions matching TRBD2. The CDR3 has 11 amino acids. CDR1 is SQVTM, CDR2 ANQGSEA, per germline. The CDR3 protein is CSVEDISGGHF. As DNA, the CDR3 is TGCAGCGTTGAAGATATAAGCGGGGGCCATTTT.

The chain carries TRBV24-1 and TRBJ2-2; TRBD1 agrees at 8 bases. Germline V gives CDR1 KGHDR, CDR2 SFDVKD. The CDR3 spans 16 residues. Trimming cost V 4 bases and J 1 base; bases outside gene matches: 4. The chain's CDR3 is CATSDTGTGNTGELFF. CDR3 bases: TGTGCCACCAGTGACACCGGGACAGGGAACACCGGGGAGCTGTTTTTT.

The CDR3 loop reads CASSPVVSYQPQHF. The CDR3 nucleotides read TGTGCCAGCAGTCCCGTGGTTAGTTATCAGCCCCAGCATTTT. The J gene is TRBJ1-5, the V gene TRBV2; the D is unclear. The V end was cut by 5 bases, the J end by 5 bases, with 13 bases between. The CDR3 has 14 residues. CDR1 is SNHLY, CDR2 FYNNEI, per germline.

V and J are TRBV4-1 and TRBJ1-6, with TRBD1 matching over 10 bases. Germline V CDR1 and CDR2: MGHRA, YSYEKL. The junction had 5 bases not matched to a gene; V was cut back by 1 base and J by 8 bases. The CDR3 sequence is 16 residues long. The CDR3 spells CASSQGRDRGDSPLHF. CDR3 in DNA: TGCGCCAGCAGCCAAGGTCGGGACAGGGGTGATTCACCCCTCCACTTT.

Concerning this clonotype itself: The conserved phenylalanine or tryptophan normally closing the CDR3 is absent here, so this likely arose from a read error. V gene TRBV24-1 combines with J gene TRBJ1-1; TRBD1 might be the D (5 bases). The V and J ends lost 2 bases and 1 base respectively, with 10 bases between them. The CDR3 extends over 15 amino acids. The germline CDR1 and CDR2 sequences are KGHDR and SFDVKD. CDR3 coding DNA: TGTGCCACCAGTGATTGGACACTTAAGAACACTGAAGCTTTCCTT. It translates to CATSDWTLKNTEAFL.

The genes are TRBV2 and TRBJ1-2; tentatively, D is TRBD1 (5 bases). V was clipped by 8 bases and J by 4 bases, with 17 bases between them. In germline, CDR1 is SNHLY, CDR2 FYNNEI. The CDR3 extends over 14 amino acids. The CDR3 DNA reads TGTGCCAGCGGACCCAAGGGACTGGTCTATGGCTACACCTTC. Amino acid sequence: CASGPKGLVYGYTF.